A selection of T cell receptor beta chains follows, all from one sample in a study of identical twins. TCRdb processed the 5' RACE reads anew with MiXCR; each CDR3 protein has one entry. Of 1.5 million to 2 million distinct CDR3 sequences listed, under 35% are singletons. What was sequenced was cord blood. These receptor sequences come from a newborn girl in good health. CDR3s include the opening cysteine and the closing phenylalanine or tryptophan. D genes are given only for firm matches. The listing skips clone size in some rows; elsewhere it reads once, few, many or a size class.

d_call j_call v_call clone_size cdr3_aa cdr3_nt
TRBD1 TRBJ2-7 TRBV20-1 - CSARSMDRAPSYEQYF TGCAGTGCTAGATCAATGGACAGGGCCCCCTCCTACGAGCAGTACTTC
- TRBJ2-3 TRBV25-1 - CASSDDGSLPTDTQYF TGTGCCAGCAGTGACGACGGCTCTTTGCCCACAGATACGCAGTATTTT
TRBD1 TRBJ1-4 TRBV28 - CASGGTGREKLFF TGTGCCAGCGGCGGGACAGGGCGGGAAAAACTGTTTTTT
- TRBJ1-6 TRBV20-1 - CGTWSGQYNSPLHF TGCGGAACCTGGAGTGGCCAGTATAATTCACCCCTCCACTTT
- TRBJ1-6 TRBV27 - CASSLGAGRDLYSPLHF TGTGCCAGCAGTTTAGGTGCGGGGAGAGATCTGTATTCACCCCTCCACTTT
- TRBJ1-6 TRBV4-1 - CASSQDSGVSSSPLHF TGCGCCAGCAGCCAAGATTCGGGGGTTTCTAGTTCACCCCTCCACTTT
TRBD1 TRBJ1-1 TRBV7-9 few CASSFIGGTGGSEAFF TGTGCCAGCAGCTTCATAGGTGGGACAGGGGGCTCTGAAGCTTTCTTT
- TRBJ2-7 TRBV10-3 many CAISSGGGIYEQYF TGTGCCATCAGTTCAGGGGGAGGAATCTACGAGCAGTACTTC
TRBD1 TRBJ1-1 TRBV29-1 - CSVERDRVGTEAFF TGCAGCGTTGAAAGGGACAGGGTGGGCACTGAAGCTTTCTTT
TRBD1 TRBJ2-4 TRBV7-2 few CASSVDRGAGIQYF TGTGCCAGCAGCGTCGACAGGGGGGCGGGCATTCAGTACTTC
- TRBJ1-4 TRBV21-1 - CASSNGGPTNEKLFF TGTGCCAGCAGCAACGGCGGGCCAACTAATGAAAAACTGTTTTTT
TRBD2 TRBJ2-3 TRBV28 - CASWDYTDTQYF TGTGCCAGCTGGGACTACACAGATACGCAGTATTTT
- TRBJ1-5 TRBV20-1 - CSTCEQGVSQPQHF TGCAGTACTTGCGAACAGGGAGTAAGTCAGCCCCAGCATTTT
TRBD2 TRBJ2-7 TRBV28 - CASSFSGLAGSLTYEQYF TGTGCCAGCAGTTTCTCGGGACTAGCGGGCAGCCTCACCTACGAGCAGTACTTC
- TRBJ2-7 TRBV7-2 - CASSLGQATSYEQYF TGTGCCAGCAGCTTAGGACAGGCGACCTCCTACGAGCAGTACTTC
TRBD1 TRBJ2-3 TRBV24-1 - CATSGPTGVSTDTQYF TGTGCCACCAGTGGCCCGACAGGGGTCAGCACAGATACGCAGTATTTT
- TRBJ2-1 TRBV6-1 once CASSIRDTIYNEQFF TGTGCCAGCAGCATCCGGGACACCATATACAATGAGCAGTTCTTC
TRBD1 TRBJ2-5 TRBV5-1 many CASSLLRTGGTKTQYF TGCGCCAGCAGCTTACTACGGACAGGGGGAACGAAGACCCAGTACTTC
- TRBJ1-1 TRBV7-2 - CASSLPGHTLNTEAFF TGTGCCAGCAGCTTACCGGGACACACCTTGAACACTGAAGCTTTCTTT
TRBD2 TRBJ2-1 TRBV4-2 few CASRREGAPHNEQFF TGTGCCAGCAGAAGGGAGGGAGCGCCGCACAATGAGCAGTTCTTC
- TRBJ2-3 TRBV5-6 few CASSLYDREEDTQYF TGTGCCAGCAGCTTGTATGACAGGGAGGAGGATACGCAGTATTTT
- TRBJ2-2 TRBV5-1 - CASSANKGPGELFF TGCGCCAGCAGCGCAAATAAGGGGCCCGGGGAGCTGTTTTTT
- TRBJ2-7 TRBV1 - CTSSQEIYEQYF TGCACCAGCAGCCAAGAGATCTACGAGCAGTACTTC
TRBD1 TRBJ1-2 TRBV4-2 - CASSHSPTGPNYGYTF TGTGCCAGCAGCCATTCCCCGACAGGGCCCAACTATGGCTACACCTTC
TRBD2 TRBJ2-3 TRBV28 - CASSVISGPDTQYF TGTGCCAGCAGCGTAATTAGCGGGCCAGATACGCAGTATTTT
- TRBJ1-1 TRBV20-1 few CSAPIGWNTEAFF TGCAGTGCCCCGATAGGGTGGAATACTGAAGCTTTCTTT
- TRBJ1-3 TRBV20-1 - CSARDPQTGSGNTIYF TGCAGTGCTAGAGATCCCCAGACAGGATCGGGAAACACCATATATTTT
- TRBJ2-1 TRBV10-3 few CATGVSQETQFF TGTGCCACAGGGGTTTCTCAAGAGACCCAGTTCTTC
- TRBJ2-7 TRBV20-1 few CSATVDAYEQYF TGCAGTGCTACGGTGGACGCCTACGAGCAGTACTTC
TRBD2 TRBJ2-3 TRBV24-1 - CATRGTSGADTQYF TGTGCCACCAGGGGGACTAGCGGGGCAGATACGCAGTATTTT
TRBD1 TRBJ1-4 TRBV12-3/TRBV12-4 few CAVQGASSEKLFF TGTGCCGTACAGGGGGCCAGCAGTGAAAAACTGTTTTTT
- TRBJ2-1 TRBV29-1 - CSVEWVGGLSYNEQFF TGCAGCGTTGAGTGGGTGGGAGGACTATCCTACAATGAGCAGTTCTTC
TRBD2 TRBJ2-1 TRBV4-2 few CASSQDLGGGYNEQFF TGTGCCAGCAGCCAAGATCTGGGCGGGGGGTACAATGAGCAGTTCTTC
TRBD1 TRBJ2-5 TRBV6-1 few CAITNRGAGETQYF TGTGCCATCACAAACAGGGGCGCAGGAGAGACCCAGTACTTC
- TRBJ2-7 TRBV4-3 - CASSQVLFSASYEQYF TGCGCCAGCAGCCAAGTCCTGTTTAGCGCGTCCTACGAGCAGTACTTC
TRBD1 TRBJ2-7 TRBV6-6 many CASREPGQLYEQYF TGTGCCAGCAGGGAACCGGGACAGCTCTACGAGCAGTACTTC
- TRBJ2-1 TRBV7-7 - CASSRGPFSYNEQFF TGTGCTAGCTCCAGAGGGCCATTCTCCTACAATGAGCAGTTCTTC
- TRBJ2-7 TRBV28 - CASSWPEQYF TGTGCCAGCAGTTGGCCCGAGCAGTACTTC
- TRBJ1-6 TRBV10-3 - CAISESGERNSPLHF TGTGCCATCAGTGAGTCAGGGGAGAGGAATTCACCCCTCCACTTT
- TRBJ1-1 TRBV29-1 few CSAIGASNTEAFF TGCAGCGCCATTGGAGCATCGAACACTGAAGCTTTCTTT
TRBD2 TRBJ2-7 TRBV20-1 - CSATTPGLALETRYF TGCAGTGCTACAACCCCGGGACTAGCGCTAGAGACCCGGTACTTC
TRBD1 TRBJ1-2 TRBV5-1 - CASRPGRGQGAVYGYTF TGCGCCAGCAGGCCGGGGCGAGGACAGGGGGCCGTGTATGGCTACACCTTC
- TRBJ2-3 TRBV7-2 - CASSPGLIGTDTQYF TGTGCCAGCAGCCCCGGACTTATTGGCACAGATACGCAGTATTTT
- TRBJ2-3 TRBV27 few CASSLDGLPTDTQYF TGTGCCAGCAGTTTAGACGGACTCCCCACAGATACGCAGTATTTT
TRBD2 TRBJ2-3 TRBV20-1 few CSAATSGGAHTQYF TGCAGTGCTGCGACTAGCGGGGGGGCCCATACGCAGTATTTT
- TRBJ2-2 TRBV20-1 - CSAETPRATGELFF TGCAGTGCGGAGACACCCCGGGCCACCGGGGAGCTGTTTTTT
- TRBJ2-7 TRBV27 - CAARRLSSSYEQYF TGTGCTGCCCGGAGACTATCTAGCTCCTACGAGCAGTACTTC
TRBD2 TRBJ2-7 TRBV28 few CASSQKRERRDEQYF TGTGCCAGCTCACAAAAGCGGGAAAGGAGGGACGAGCAGTACTTC
TRBD1 TRBJ1-1 TRBV12-3/TRBV12-4 - CASNLRQGRMNTEAFF TGTGCCAGCAACCTCCGACAGGGGAGGATGAACACTGAAGCTTTCTTT
TRBD1 TRBJ1-2 TRBV7-8 - CASSPSPTGKGYTF TGTGCCAGCAGCCCCTCACCGACAGGGAAAGGCTACACCTTC
- TRBJ1-5 TRBV30 - CAWTPEPSQPQHF TGTGCCTGGACCCCGGAACCTTCTCAGCCCCAGCATTTT
TRBD2 TRBJ2-1 TRBV18 - CASSPTLAGGPNEQFF TGTGCCAGCTCACCCACATTAGCGGGAGGGCCCAATGAGCAGTTCTTC
TRBD2 TRBJ2-7 TRBV28 - CASSIAGGPSGYEQYF TGTGCCAGCAGTATCGCGGGAGGGCCTTCGGGCTACGAGCAGTACTTC
TRBD2 TRBJ2-1 TRBV20-1 - CSACSGGDYNEQFF TGCAGTGCTTGTAGCGGGGGGGACTACAATGAGCAGTTCTTC